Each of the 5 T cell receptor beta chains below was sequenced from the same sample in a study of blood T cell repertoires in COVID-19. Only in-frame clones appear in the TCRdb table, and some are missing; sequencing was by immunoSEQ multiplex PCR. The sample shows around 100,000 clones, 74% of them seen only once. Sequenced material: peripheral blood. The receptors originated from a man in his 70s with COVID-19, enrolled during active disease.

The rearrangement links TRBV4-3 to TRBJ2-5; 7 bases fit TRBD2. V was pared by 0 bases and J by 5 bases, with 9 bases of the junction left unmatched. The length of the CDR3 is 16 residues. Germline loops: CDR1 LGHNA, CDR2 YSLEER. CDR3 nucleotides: TGCGCCAGCAGCCAAGATCAGCGGGGCTATCGGGAGACCCAGTACTTC. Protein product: CASSQDQRGYRETQYF.

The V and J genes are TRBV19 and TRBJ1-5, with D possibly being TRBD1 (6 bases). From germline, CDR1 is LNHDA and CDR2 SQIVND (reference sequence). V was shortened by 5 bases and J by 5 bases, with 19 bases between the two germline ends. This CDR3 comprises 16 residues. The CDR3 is CASSALGQNPDQPQHF. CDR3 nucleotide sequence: TGTGCCAGTAGTGCCCTCGGACAGAATCCAGATCAGCCCCAGCATTTT. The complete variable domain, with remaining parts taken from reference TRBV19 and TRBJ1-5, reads DGGITQSPKYLFRKEGQNVTLSCEQNLNHDAMYWYRQDPGQGLRLIYYSQIVNDFQKGDIAEGYSVSREKKESFPLTVTSAQKNPTAFYLCASSALGQNPDQPQHFGDGTRLSIL.

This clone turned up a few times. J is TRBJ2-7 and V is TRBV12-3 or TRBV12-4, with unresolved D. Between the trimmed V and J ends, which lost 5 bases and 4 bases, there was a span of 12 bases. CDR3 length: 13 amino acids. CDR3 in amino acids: CASSTLRLYEQYF. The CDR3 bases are TGTGCCAGCAGTACTCTTCGACTTTACGAGCAGTACTTC.

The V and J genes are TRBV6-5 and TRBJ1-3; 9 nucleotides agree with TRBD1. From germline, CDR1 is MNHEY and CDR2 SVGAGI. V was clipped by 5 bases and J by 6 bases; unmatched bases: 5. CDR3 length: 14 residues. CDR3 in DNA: TGTGCCAGCAGTCTTGGACAGGGGAAAAACACCATATATTTT. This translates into CASSLGQGKNTIYF.

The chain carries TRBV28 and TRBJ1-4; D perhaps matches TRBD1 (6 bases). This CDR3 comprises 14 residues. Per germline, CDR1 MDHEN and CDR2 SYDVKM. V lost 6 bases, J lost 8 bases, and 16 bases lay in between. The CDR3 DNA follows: TGTGCCAGCAGCCTTGGGGGCTTCAGCGAAAAACTGTTTTTT. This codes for CASSLGGFSEKLFF.